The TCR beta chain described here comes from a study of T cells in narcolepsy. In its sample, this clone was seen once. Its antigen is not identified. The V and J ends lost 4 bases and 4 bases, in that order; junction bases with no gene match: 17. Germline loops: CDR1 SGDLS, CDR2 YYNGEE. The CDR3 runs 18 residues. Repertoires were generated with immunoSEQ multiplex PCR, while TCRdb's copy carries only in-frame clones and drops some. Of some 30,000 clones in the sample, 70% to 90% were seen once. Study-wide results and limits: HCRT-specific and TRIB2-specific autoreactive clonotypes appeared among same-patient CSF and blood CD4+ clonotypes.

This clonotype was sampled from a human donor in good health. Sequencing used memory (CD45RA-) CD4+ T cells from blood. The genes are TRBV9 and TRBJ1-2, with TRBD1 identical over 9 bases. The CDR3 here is CASSPTFKPGQGRYGYTF. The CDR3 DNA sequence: TGTGCCAGCAGCCCAACCTTCAAACCGGGACAGGGCCGCTATGGCTACACCTTC.